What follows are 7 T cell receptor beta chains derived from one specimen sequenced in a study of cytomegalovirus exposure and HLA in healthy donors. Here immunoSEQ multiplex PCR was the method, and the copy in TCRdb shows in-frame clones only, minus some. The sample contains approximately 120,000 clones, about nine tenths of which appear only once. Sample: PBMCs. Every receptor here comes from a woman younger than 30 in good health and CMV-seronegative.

CDR3 region: CASSLTREVGEQYF. Written as DNA, the CDR3 is TGTGCCAGCAGCTTAACCCGGGAGGTTGGGGAGCAGTACTTC. This rearrangement joins TRBV7-3 to TRBJ2-7; the match to TRBD2 covers 7 bases. The CDR3 has 14 residues. The V gene's germline CDR1 is SGHTA and CDR2 FQGTGA. V was clipped by 0 bases and J by 7 bases; unmatched bases: 6.

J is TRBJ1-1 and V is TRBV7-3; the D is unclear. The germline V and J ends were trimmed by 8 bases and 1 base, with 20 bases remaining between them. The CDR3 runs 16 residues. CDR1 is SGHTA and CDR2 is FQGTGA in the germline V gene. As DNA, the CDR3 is TGTGCCAGCCGCCGAACTTGGGCGTCGGAGAACACTGAAGCTTTCTTT. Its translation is CASRRTWASENTEAFF.

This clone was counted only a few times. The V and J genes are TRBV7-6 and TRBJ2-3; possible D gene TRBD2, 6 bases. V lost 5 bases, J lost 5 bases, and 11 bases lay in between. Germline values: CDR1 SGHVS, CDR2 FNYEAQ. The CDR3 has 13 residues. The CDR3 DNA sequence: TGTGCCAGCAGCCGAGTGCGGGGAGATACGCAGTATTTT. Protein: CASSRVRGDTQYF.

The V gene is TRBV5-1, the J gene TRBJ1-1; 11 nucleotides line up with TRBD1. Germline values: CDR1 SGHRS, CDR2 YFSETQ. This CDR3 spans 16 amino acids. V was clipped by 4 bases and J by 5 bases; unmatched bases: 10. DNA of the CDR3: TGCGCCAGCAGCGTCGGACAGGGGGCATTGGGTACTGAAGCTTTCTTT. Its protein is CASSVGQGALGTEAFF.

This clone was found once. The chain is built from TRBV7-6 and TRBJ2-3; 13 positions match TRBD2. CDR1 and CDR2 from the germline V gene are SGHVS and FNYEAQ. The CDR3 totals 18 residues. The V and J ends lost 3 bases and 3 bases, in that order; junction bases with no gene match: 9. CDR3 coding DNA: TGTGCCAGCAGCTTCGGACTAGCGGGGGCCGGACGGACAGATACGCAGTATTTT. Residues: CASSFGLAGAGRTDTQYF.

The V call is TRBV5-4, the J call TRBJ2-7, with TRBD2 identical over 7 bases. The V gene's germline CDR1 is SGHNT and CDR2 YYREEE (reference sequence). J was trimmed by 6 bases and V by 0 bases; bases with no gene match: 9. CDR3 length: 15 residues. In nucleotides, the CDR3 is TGTGCCAGCAGCTTGGGGGGGGGACTAAGAGGCGAGCAGTACTTC. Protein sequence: CASSLGGGLRGEQYF.

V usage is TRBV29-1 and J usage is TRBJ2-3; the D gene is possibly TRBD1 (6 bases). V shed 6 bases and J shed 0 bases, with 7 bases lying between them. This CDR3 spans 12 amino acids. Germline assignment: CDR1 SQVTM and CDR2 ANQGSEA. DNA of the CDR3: TGCAGCGTAGACAGGAGCACAGATACGCAGTATTTT. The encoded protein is CSVDRSTDTQYF.